This T cell receptor (beta chain) was profiled in a study of T-cell reconstitution after alpha-beta-depleted transplantation in children. Findings of the study overall: By about two months after transplant, alpha-beta T cells reportedly arose from several hundred graft clones that had expanded. T cells produced anew were the main source of T-cell counts and diversity one year after transplant. Surviving recipient T cells and thymic progenitors produced the high day-60 TCRbeta diversity seen in some patients.

This clonotype has ten or more counts. Its matching antigen is unknown. CDR1 and CDR2 (germline): SGHRS, YFSETQ. The CDR3 covers 13 residues. Trimming shortened V by 0 bases and J by 0 bases, and 3 bases separated the two germline ends. As it was prepared, the TCRbeta library received unique molecular identifiers. TCRdb analysed the PCR reads with MiXCR anew, one entry per CDR3 protein. Here the sample spans about 350,000 distinct CDR3 sequences, 15% to 20% being singletons. The rearrangement links TRBV5-1 to TRBJ1-1; unclear D gene. The receptor's source is a male patient aged 2 to 9 who had a stem cell transplant for acute lymphoblastic leukemia, so the T cells may come from the graft donor. Sample: PBMCs, mostly from graft donor cells, taken 360 days after TCRalphabeta/CD19-depleted stem cell transplant. The CDR3 sequence is CASSLDVNTEAFF. The CDR3 DNA is TGCGCCAGCAGCTTGGATGTGAACACTGAAGCTTTCTTT.